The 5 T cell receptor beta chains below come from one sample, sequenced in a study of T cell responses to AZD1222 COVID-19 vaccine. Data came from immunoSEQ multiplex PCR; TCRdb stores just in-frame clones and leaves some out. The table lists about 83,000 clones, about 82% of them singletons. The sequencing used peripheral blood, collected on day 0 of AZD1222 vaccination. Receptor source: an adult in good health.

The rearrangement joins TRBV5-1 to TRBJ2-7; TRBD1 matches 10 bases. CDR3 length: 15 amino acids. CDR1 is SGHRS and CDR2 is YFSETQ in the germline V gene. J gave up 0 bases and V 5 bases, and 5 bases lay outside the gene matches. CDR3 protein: CASSPGTGVSYEQYF. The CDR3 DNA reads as TGCGCCAGCAGTCCCGGGACAGGGGTCTCCTACGAGCAGTACTTC.

This CDR3 is CASSYKTSSYTQYF. The DNA for the CDR3 is TGTGCCAGCAGTTACAAGACTAGTTCATATACGCAGTATTTT. The genes are TRBV6-5 and TRBJ2-3, with D tentatively TRBD2 (6 bases). V lost 2 bases to trimming and J lost 7 bases, with 13 bases between them. Germline CDR1 and CDR2: MNHEY and SVGAGI. CDR3 length: 14 amino acids.

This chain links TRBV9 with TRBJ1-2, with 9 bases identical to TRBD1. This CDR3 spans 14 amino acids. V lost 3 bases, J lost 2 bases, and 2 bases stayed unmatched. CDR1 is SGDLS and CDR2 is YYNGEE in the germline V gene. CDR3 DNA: TGTGCCAGCAGCGAGACAGGGGGGAACTATGGCTACACCTTC. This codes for CASSETGGNYGYTF.

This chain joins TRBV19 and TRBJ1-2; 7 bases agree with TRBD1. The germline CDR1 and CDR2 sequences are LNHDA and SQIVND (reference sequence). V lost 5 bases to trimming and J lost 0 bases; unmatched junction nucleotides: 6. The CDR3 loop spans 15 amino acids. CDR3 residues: CASSARDRANYGYTF. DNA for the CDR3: TGTGCCAGTAGTGCCCGGGACAGAGCTAACTATGGCTACACCTTC.

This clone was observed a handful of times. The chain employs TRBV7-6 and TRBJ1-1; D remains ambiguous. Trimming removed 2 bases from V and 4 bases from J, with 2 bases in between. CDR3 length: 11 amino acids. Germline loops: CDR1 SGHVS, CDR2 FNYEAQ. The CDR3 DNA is TGTGCCAGCAGCTTACCCACTGAAGCTTTCTTT. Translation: CASSLPTEAFF.